These T cell receptor beta chains were read from a single sample in a study of CD8 T cells in Susac syndrome. TCRdb re-called the immunoSEQ multiplex PCR reads with MiXCR, one entry per CDR3 protein. The data contain some 120,000 distinct CDR3 sequences, approximately 89% of them singletons. Sequenced input: CD8+ T cells from PBMCs. These TCRs come from a human donor with multiple sclerosis. Both conserved end residues are part of each CDR3. Expanded clones are given a class, and other clones once, few, many or no size at all.

TRBV30,.,TRBJ2-1,CARLTGVEQFF
TRBV29-1,.,TRBJ2-5,CSVDAGTSQETQYF
TRBV12-3/TRBV12-4,few,TRBJ2-1,CASSFGGINNEQFF
TRBV30,.,TRBJ1-2,CAWSGPGQGYGYTF
TRBV6-5,.,TRBJ2-1,CASSYCSEQFF
TRBV7-8,.,TRBJ1-5,CASSLAVEGNQPQHF
TRBV28,.,TRBJ2-1,CASSFVRLAQEQFF
TRBV7-9,once,TRBJ2-5,CASSRETQYF
TRBV27,.,TRBJ2-7,CASSFERGGLPHEQYF
TRBV3-1,.,TRBJ1-5,CASSQSVGGNQPQHF
TRBV7-2,.,TRBJ2-1,CASSPILNEQFF
TRBV18,.,TRBJ2-7,CASSTGPMSIVTAEQYF
TRBV28,.,TRBJ1-2,CASSFTALDRGNYGYTF
TRBV5-1,.,TRBJ1-2,CASSLDGIGYGYTF
TRBV5-1,.,TRBJ2-3,CASSLGGPNTDTQYF
TRBV30,.,TRBJ1-1,CAWRARNTEAFF
TRBV19,.,TRBJ2-5,CASSTWTGIQETQYF
TRBV27,.,TRBJ2-7,CASEGSGSYEQYF
TRBV29-1,.,TRBJ1-1,CSVLTGPEAFF
TRBV30,.,TRBJ2-1,CAWSVRLAGYNEQFF
TRBV27,.,TRBJ2-1,CASTTLAGGPNEQFF
TRBV7-9,.,TRBJ1-1,CASSLVVWGIGTEAFF
TRBV27,.,TRBJ2-1,CASSLIVAGEGEQFF
TRBV29-1,.,TRBJ1-1,CSAHRVDTEAFF
TRBV13,once,TRBJ2-6,CASDSRSGANVLTF
TRBV12-3/TRBV12-4,.,TRBJ2-2,CASSFLPTPGWGTGELFF
TRBV27,.,TRBJ2-7,CASSSTVAYEQYF
TRBV29-1,.,TRBJ2-1,CSVEDPLEIYNEQFF
TRBV27,.,TRBJ2-5,CASSLFAGETQYF
TRBV28,.,TRBJ1-1,CASSLRRDRGPAFF
TRBV12-3/TRBV12-4,.,TRBJ2-7,CASSLRDTVYEQYF
TRBV5-1,.,TRBJ1-2,CASRYSNGHYGYTF
TRBV27,.,TRBJ1-1,CASSSQGATEAFF
TRBV3-1,.,TRBJ1-1,CASSQDLVQSGGNTEAFF
TRBV4-1,.,TRBJ1-1,CASSQDAGLLNTEAFF
TRBV2,.,TRBJ1-5,CASSEALTANQPQHF
TRBV6-1,once,TRBJ2-7,CASSEVGQGYEQYF